These 23 T cell receptor beta chains came from one sample sequenced in a study of blood T cells in healthy people across ages. A second about 7 to 11 cycle PCR used barcoded and J-beta primers. TCRdb processed the 5' RACE reads anew with MiXCR; each CDR3 protein has one entry. The sample gives around 1,600,000 distinct CDR3 sequences, about 45% of which show up once; about 4% is in the top ten. The sequenced sample consisted of blood. These receptors came from a woman younger than 30 in good health.

This clonotype was counted a single time. The chain recombines TRBV7-2 with TRBJ2-1; 9 bases agree with TRBD2. V lost 1 base, J lost 9 bases, and 7 bases stayed unmatched. The CDR3 has 15 amino acids. Germline values: CDR1 SGHTA, CDR2 FQGNSA. Here the CDR3 DNA reads TGTGCCAGCAGCTTAGAGGCTAGCGGGATCCCTGAGCAGTTCTTC. The encoded protein is CASSLEASGIPEQFF.

This chain uses TRBV20-1 with TRBJ2-7, with 8 bases lining up with TRBD2. Germline lookup yields CDR1 DFQATT and CDR2 SNEGSKA (reference sequence). This CDR3 contains 14 residues. The trim removed 6 bases at V and 0 bases at J, leaving 7 bases unmatched. CDR3 coding DNA: TGCAGTGCCAGTGCGGGGGGCAGCTCCTACGAGCAGTACTTC. Translated, it gives CSASAGGSSYEQYF.

This chain connects TRBV20-1 to TRBJ1-5; D might be TRBD1 (5 bases). In germline, CDR1 is DFQATT, CDR2 SNEGSKA (reference sequence). V was clipped by 3 bases and J by 4 bases, with 22 bases between them. This CDR3 contains 17 residues. The CDR3 here is CSASSRLGGEKNQPQHF. DNA of the CDR3: TGCAGTGCTAGTTCCCGACTGGGAGGGGAAAAGAATCAGCCCCAGCATTTT.

This chain links TRBV12-3 or TRBV12-4 with TRBJ2-1; TRBD2 matches 10 bases. The V and J ends lost 6 bases and 7 bases, in that order; junction bases with no gene match: 12. This CDR3 is 16 amino acids long. CDR3 nucleotide sequence: TGTGCCAGCAGCCCCGGGGTAGCGGGGGGTAGTAATGAGCAGTTCTTC. It translates to CASSPGVAGGSNEQFF.

This clonotype was observed a handful of times. This chain links TRBV20-1 with TRBJ1-2; 10 bases map to TRBD1. The V segment lost 1 base and the J segment 0 bases; nucleotides outside the gene matches: 5. This CDR3 is 16 amino acids long. Germline values: CDR1 DFQATT, CDR2 SNEGSKA (reference sequence). The CDR3 spells CSARAFGQGANYGYTF. Written as DNA, the CDR3 is TGCAGTGCTAGAGCGTTCGGACAGGGGGCTAACTATGGCTACACCTTC.

This clonotype came up a few times. This chain links TRBV7-9 with TRBJ1-1; D unresolved. With 3 bases removed from V and 6 bases from J, the gap between germline ends came to 5 bases. This CDR3 contains 11 residues. Per germline, CDR1 SEHNR and CDR2 FQNEAQ (reference sequence). The CDR3 loop reads CASSFLSEAFF. CDR3 nucleotide sequence: TGTGCCAGCAGCTTCCTCTCTGAAGCTTTCTTT.

The chain recombines TRBV20-1 with TRBJ1-4, with D possibly matching TRBD1 (5 bases). Trimming pared 3 bases from V and 7 bases from J, leaving 18 bases between. CDR1 is DFQATT and CDR2 is SNEGSKA in the germline V gene (reference sequence). This CDR3 comprises 15 residues. This CDR3 reads CSARGPGSWGEKLFF. CDR3 in DNA: TGCAGTGCTAGGGGACCGGGCTCCTGGGGTGAAAAACTGTTTTTT.

The rearrangement joins TRBV7-2 to TRBJ1-5, with D possibly matching TRBD1 (5 bases). CDR1 and CDR2 from the germline V gene are SGHTA and FQGNSA. V lost 5 bases to trimming and J lost 2 bases, with 13 bases between them. This CDR3 has 15 amino acids. Here the CDR3 DNA reads TGTGCCAGCAGCCGGGACGGGGGTCGCAATCAGCCCCAGCATTTT. Its translation: CASSRDGGRNQPQHF. The whole variable domain, filled in from reference TRBV7-2 and TRBJ1-5, reads GAGVSQSPSNKVTEKGKDVELRCDPISGHTALYWYRQSLGQGLEFLIYFQGNSAPDKSGLPSDRFSAERTGGSVSTLTIQRTQQEDSAVYLCASSRDGGRNQPQHFGDGTRLSIL.

J is TRBJ2-5 and V is TRBV20-1; 9 positions match TRBD2. The V gene's germline CDR1 is DFQATT and CDR2 SNEGSKA (reference sequence). There are 16 residues in the CDR3. J lost 5 bases, V lost 0 bases, and 10 bases had no gene match. DNA of the CDR3: TGCAGTGCTAGAGACCCAACTAGCGGGCGTCGGGAGACCCAGTACTTC. It translates to CSARDPTSGRRETQYF.

The J gene is TRBJ1-1, the V gene TRBV5-1, with 7 bases matching TRBD1. The CDR3 has 18 amino acids. Germline-derived CDR1 and CDR2 are SGHRS and YFSETQ. Losses at the gene ends were 4 bases for V and 4 bases for J; bases not matched to a gene: 19. In nucleotides, the CDR3 is TGCGCCAGCAGCCCACCCAGGACAGGCCTGGAGGGGGGCACTGAAGCTTTCTTT. Protein sequence: CASSPPRTGLEGGTEAFF. The whole variable domain, remainder taken from reference TRBV5-1 and TRBJ1-1, is KAGVTQTPRYLIKTRGQQVTLSCSPISGHRSVSWYQQTPGQGLQFLFEYFSETQRNKGNFPGRFSGRQFSNSRSEMNVSTLELGDSALYLCASSPPRTGLEGGTEAFFGQGTRLTVV.

The chain joins TRBV7-2 to TRBJ1-4, with D tentatively TRBD1 (6 bases). V dropped 1 base and J dropped 12 bases, with 18 bases sitting between them. The germline V gene encodes CDR1 SGHTA and CDR2 FQGNSA. The CDR3 sequence is 15 residues long. The CDR3 is CASSLERGTLGQLFF. CDR3 sequence (DNA): TGTGCCAGCAGCTTAGAGAGGGGGACCCTTGGGCAACTGTTTTTT.

V and J are TRBV6-2 or TRBV6-3 and TRBJ1-1, with unresolved D. There are 13 residues in the CDR3. Looked up from germline, CDR1 is MNHEY and CDR2 is SVGEGT. V was trimmed by 2 bases and J by 11 bases, leaving 15 bases between them. The CDR3 coding sequence is TGTGCCAGCAGTTACGGGCAGTCGACGGAGGCTTTCTTT. Protein: CASSYGQSTEAFF.

This sequence joins TRBV12-3 or TRBV12-4 and TRBJ2-5, with no clear D. The V end lost 5 bases, the J end lost 4 bases, and 11 bases lay between the germline ends. This CDR3 has 13 amino acids. CDR3 protein: CASSLYWTETQYF. The CDR3, as DNA: TGTGCCAGCAGTCTATATTGGACAGAGACCCAGTACTTC.

This clonotype was picked up a small number of times. In DNA form, the CDR3 reads TGTGCCAGCAGCCAAGGCTGGGCGGGCAGCACAGATACGCAGTATTTT. As protein: CASSQGWAGSTDTQYF. This sequence joins TRBV3-1 and TRBJ2-3; tentative D call: TRBD2 (5 bases). CDR3 size: 16 residues. The V gene's germline CDR1 is LGHDT and CDR2 YNNKEL (reference sequence). With 1 base removed from V and 0 bases from J, the gap between germline ends came to 11 bases.

V and J are TRBV20-1 and TRBJ2-5; no definite D call. V lost 0 bases and J 2 bases, leaving 13 bases between the germline ends. Germline CDR1 DFQATT, CDR2 SNEGSKA (reference sequence). The CDR3 contains 15 residues. This chain's CDR3 is CSARDRRAGQETQYF. As DNA, the CDR3 is TGCAGTGCTAGAGATCGACGGGCAGGTCAAGAGACCCAGTACTTC.

The J gene is TRBJ2-7, the V gene TRBV27, with 7 bases lining up with TRBD2. This CDR3 has 14 residues. Germline V gene data show CDR1 as MNHEY and CDR2 as SMNVEV (reference sequence). Trimming at V came to 4 bases and at J to 5 bases, leaving 8 bases not matched to a gene. As DNA, the CDR3 is TGTGCCAGCAGTTGGGGAGGGAGTACCGACGAGCAGTACTTC. This gives the protein CASSWGGSTDEQYF.

The chain carries TRBV29-1 and TRBJ2-4; 7 nucleotides match TRBD1. The end of the DNA aligns better with TRBJ2-7, so the J call may be wrong. CDR1 and CDR2 from the germline V gene are SQVTM and ANQGSEA. The CDR3 has 15 residues. CDR3 sequence: CSVEDATGNSYEQYF. The CDR3 coding sequence is TGCAGCGTTGAAGACGCGACAGGGAACTCCTACGAGCAGTACTTC.

V usage is TRBV20-1 and J usage is TRBJ2-7; D remains unclear. The end of the DNA aligns better with TRBJ2-5, so the J call may be wrong. There are 12 residues in the CDR3. Germline CDR1 DFQATT, CDR2 SNEGSKA (reference sequence). The CDR3 region is CSAFGGQETQYF. In DNA, the CDR3 is TGCAGTGCCTTCGGCGGCCAAGAGACCCAGTACTTC.

The genes are TRBV6-1 and TRBJ2-2, with TRBD2 matching over 8 bases. The CDR3 spans 18 residues. Germline V gives CDR1 MNHNS, CDR2 SASEGT. With V trimmed by 5 bases and J by 13 bases, 24 bases remained unmatched. CDR3 in amino acids: CASSPGGARQDPTNRLFF. CDR3 bases: TGTGCCAGCAGTCCCGGGGGGGCACGACAGGACCCCACAAATAGGCTGTTTTTT.

About this clonotype: At one boundary the junction diverges from the germline segment, which might be a read error. The J gene is TRBJ2-7, the V gene TRBV18, with D possibly matching TRBD1 (6 bases). CDR3 size: 15 residues. The germline CDR1 and CDR2 sequences are KGHSH and LQKENI. CDR3 residues: CTSSPGPGEFYEQYF. The CDR3 bases are TGTACCAGCTCACCCGGTCCAGGGGAATTCTACGAGCAGTACTTC.

The V call is TRBV4-3, the J call TRBJ1-6; D remains unclear. Germline CDR1 and CDR2: LGHNA and YSLEER. This CDR3 comprises 16 residues. V lost 1 base and J lost 3, with 10 bases in between. CDR3 protein: CASSQVRGIYNSPLHF. The CDR3 coding sequence is TGCGCCAGCAGCCAAGTTCGGGGAATCTATAATTCACCCCTCCACTTT.

The gene calls are TRBV7-2 and TRBJ2-7; tentatively, D is TRBD1 (6 bases). The CDR3 loop spans 17 amino acids. Germline CDR1 is SGHTA and CDR2 is FQGNSA. Deletions cut 1 base from V and 3 bases from J, with 19 bases between. In nucleotides, the CDR3 is TGTGCCAGCAGCTTAGATTTCCGTGTCGGACAGAACTACGAGCAGTACTTC. Encoded protein: CASSLDFRVGQNYEQYF.

This clonotype was found many times. This chain connects TRBV20-1 to TRBJ2-1; weak D call: TRBD2 (6 bases). TRBJ2-7 explains the end of the DNA better; the J call may be wrong. This CDR3 region has 16 residues. Germline V gene data show CDR1 as DFQATT and CDR2 as SNEGSKA (reference sequence). For the CDR3, the DNA is TGCAGTGCTAGAATCCAGCGGGCGTCGGGCTACAATGAGCAGTACTTC. As protein: CSARIQRASGYNEQYF.